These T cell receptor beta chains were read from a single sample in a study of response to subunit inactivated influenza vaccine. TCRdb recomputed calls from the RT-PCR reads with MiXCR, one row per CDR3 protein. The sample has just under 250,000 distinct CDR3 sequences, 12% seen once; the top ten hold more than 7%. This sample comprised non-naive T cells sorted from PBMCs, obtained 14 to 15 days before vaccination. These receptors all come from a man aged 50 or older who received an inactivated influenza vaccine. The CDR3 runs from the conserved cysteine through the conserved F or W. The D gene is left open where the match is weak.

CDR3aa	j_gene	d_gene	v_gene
CASSLGSRQGGYTF	TRBJ1-2	-	TRBV7-2
CASSQDGRGANTGELFF	TRBJ2-2	-	TRBV4-1
CASRPGTSGGAYNEQFF	TRBJ2-1	TRBD2	TRBV12-3/TRBV12-4
CASSGTSGRASNYNEQFF	TRBJ2-1	TRBD2	TRBV2
CSAYSGIGYEQYF	TRBJ2-7	TRBD2	TRBV20-1
CSVGLAGLGETQYF	TRBJ2-5	TRBD2	TRBV29-1
CSAPNPIGTGRPYEQYF	TRBJ2-7	TRBD1	TRBV20-1
CSVLGTVRYGYTF	TRBJ1-2	-	TRBV29-1
CASSRLEGVQPQHF	TRBJ1-5	-	TRBV2
CASSFYVGENSPLHF	TRBJ1-6	-	TRBV7-9
CASRRESGANNEQFF	TRBJ2-1	TRBD2	TRBV5-1
CASRYGQGSDTQYF	TRBJ2-3	TRBD1	TRBV5-1
CASTPERENEQFF	TRBJ2-1	TRBD2	TRBV16
CSAKGLAGRTDTQYF	TRBJ2-3	TRBD2	TRBV20-1
CASSVRTAANTGELFF	TRBJ2-2	-	TRBV9
CASSYSRIAGRPGELFF	TRBJ2-2	-	TRBV6-5
CASRLFMATDTQYF	TRBJ2-3	-	TRBV27
CASSKTSGGMNEQFF	TRBJ2-1	TRBD2	TRBV6-4
CASSPTVGENEQFF	TRBJ2-1	-	TRBV4-3
CSARTGGGNSPLHF	TRBJ1-6	TRBD1	TRBV20-1
CASSVTGSTDTQYF	TRBJ2-3	-	TRBV7-2
CASSLSVTGYNEQFF	TRBJ2-1	-	TRBV11-2
CASSQDRSGGASDTQYF	TRBJ2-3	TRBD2	TRBV4-3
CASSPRDRGSNQPQHF	TRBJ1-5	TRBD1	TRBV18
CASNPTGGLYGYTF	TRBJ1-2	TRBD1	TRBV3-1
CASSLALGVEDF	TRBJ2-5	-	TRBV7-9
CASSFWDRATGELFF	TRBJ2-2	TRBD1	TRBV5-6
CASSLLGQASSYEQYF	TRBJ2-7	TRBD1	TRBV5-6
CASSAASGVEQFF	TRBJ2-1	TRBD2	TRBV2
CASSDRSSYNEQFF	TRBJ2-1	-	TRBV12-3/TRBV12-4
CASSLSEHSNQPQHF	TRBJ1-5	-	TRBV7-8
CASSSSHSSQTEAFF	TRBJ1-1	-	TRBV28
CASSLFPGARQETQYF	TRBJ2-5	-	TRBV27
CASSLAQNTEAFF	TRBJ1-1	-	TRBV12-3/TRBV12-4
CATSDFGSRDKPYEQYF	TRBJ2-7	-	TRBV24-1
CASSPGLNTDTQYF	TRBJ2-3	-	TRBV5-1
CASRLGRTEAFF	TRBJ1-1	-	TRBV2
CASSQEWGGSDYGYTF	TRBJ1-2	-	TRBV4-3
CASSNGQGKYEQYF	TRBJ2-7	TRBD1	TRBV6-5
CASSLVRTSATGELFF	TRBJ2-2	TRBD2	TRBV5-6
CASFYSGAKNIQYF	TRBJ2-4	-	TRBV25-1
CSAMGPKNQPQHF	TRBJ1-5	-	TRBV20-1
CASSPPPQGADTQYF	TRBJ2-3	-	TRBV5-5
CASTQDRGYNTGELFF	TRBJ2-2	TRBD1	TRBV12-3/TRBV12-4
CATSPFTGELFF	TRBJ2-2	-	TRBV15
CSARGPSSYQPQHF	TRBJ1-5	-	TRBV20-1
CASSSSGLNTGELFF	TRBJ2-2	-	TRBV5-1
CASSLVSANTGELFF	TRBJ2-2	-	TRBV28
CASSFSRTGTNYEQYF	TRBJ2-7	TRBD1	TRBV7-2
CASKAGGRNEQYF	TRBJ2-7	TRBD2	TRBV10-2
CASSIDGGGNQPQHF	TRBJ1-5	-	TRBV19
CASSPLATAGTGELFF	TRBJ2-2	-	TRBV7-2
CASSQAGGPLNEQFF	TRBJ2-1	TRBD2	TRBV4-3
CASSSQWDGSSYEQYF	TRBJ2-7	-	TRBV4-2
CASSQGDAGGRTDTQYF	TRBJ2-3	TRBD2	TRBV4-2
CASSPMTGYEQYF	TRBJ2-7	-	TRBV7-8
CASSPSGGAKNIQYF	TRBJ2-4	TRBD2	TRBV7-9
CASSQGPDRSNTEAFF	TRBJ1-1	-	TRBV14
CASSSRAGGTDTQYF	TRBJ2-3	TRBD2	TRBV28
CASLTAYNEQFF	TRBJ2-1	-	TRBV12-3/TRBV12-4